This TCR beta chain appears in the sequencing data of a study of blood T cell repertoires in COVID-19. Study summary: Acute and convalescent COVID-19 samples came from the United States, Italy and Spain. PBMCs, B-cell-depleted T cells, or T cells provided the cDNA or gDNA that made up the material.

In the original workflow: Estimated nucleated cell counts came from reference gene primer amplification. TCRdb keeps only in-frame clones here, not all; method: immunoSEQ multiplex PCR. The V and J calls and clone size come from that table; D and trimming were worked out from the DNA. Found here are 100,000 to 150,000 clones, around 89% of them singletons; the top ten hold about 9.4%. There are 12 residues in the CDR3. V was shortened by 7 bases and J by 12 bases, with 13 bases between the two germline ends. The germline CDR1 and CDR2 sequences are SNHLY and FYNNEI. This chain uses TRBV2 with TRBJ2-6; D is unclear. Input material: peripheral blood. The TCR sequence derives from a man aged 45-65 years with acute or convalescent COVID-19. CDR3: CASTTTVPVLTF. In nucleotides, the CDR3 is TGTGCCAGCACTACCACGGTACCCGTCCTGACTTTC.